Below, one T cell receptor beta chain is given with its context. The antigen remains undetermined. Using its own MiXCR run on the reads, TCRdb lists one record per CDR3 protein. The table has about 770,000 distinct CDR3 sequences, approximately 32% seen once. CDR1 MGHRA and CDR2 YSYEKL come from the germline V gene. V lost 6 bases, J lost 3 bases, and 11 bases lay in between. The CDR3 covers 13 residues. The data stem from a study of T cell repertoires in cytomegalovirus infection. The sample in question was cultured CD8+ T cells from PBMCs, obtained from culture after CMV antigen stimulation. This receptor was identified in a human donor in good health (CMV status not recorded). Some clones in this sample may be carry-over from other donors' samples. The J gene is TRBJ1-1, the V gene TRBV4-1; no clear D. The CDR3 sequence: CASSSAGYTEAFF. The CDR3, as DNA: TGCGCCAGCAGTAGCGCCGGGTACACTGAAGCTTTCTTT.